Reported below is one T cell receptor beta chain. These data belong to a study of blood T cell repertoires in COVID-19. Generated by immunoSEQ multiplex PCR, the TCRdb table keeps only in-frame clones and is missing some. The sample consists of 270,000 or so clones, approximately 86% of them appearing once. The sample consisted of peripheral blood. The sequence was collected from a woman between 18 and 29 years old with acute or convalescent COVID-19.

The CDR3 is CAWSVLVSSYNSPLHF. The CDR3 DNA follows: TGTGCCTGGAGTGTGTTAGTAAGCTCCTATAATTCACCCCTCCACTTT. This sequence joins TRBV30 and TRBJ1-6, with D unclear. From germline, CDR1 is GTSNPN and CDR2 SVGIG (reference sequence). This CDR3 comprises 16 residues. The germline V and J ends were trimmed by 0 bases and 0 bases, with 9 bases remaining between them.